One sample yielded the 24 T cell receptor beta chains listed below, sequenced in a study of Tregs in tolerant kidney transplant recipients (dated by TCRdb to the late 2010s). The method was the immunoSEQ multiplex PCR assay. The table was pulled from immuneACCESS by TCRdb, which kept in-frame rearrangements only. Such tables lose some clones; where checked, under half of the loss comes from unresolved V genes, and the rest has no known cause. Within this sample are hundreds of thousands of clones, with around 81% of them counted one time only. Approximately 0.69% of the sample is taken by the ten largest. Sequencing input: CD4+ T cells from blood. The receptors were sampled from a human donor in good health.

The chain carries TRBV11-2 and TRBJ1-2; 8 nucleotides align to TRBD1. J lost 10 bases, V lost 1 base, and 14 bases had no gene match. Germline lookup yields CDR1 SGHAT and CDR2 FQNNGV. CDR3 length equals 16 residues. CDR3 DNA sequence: TGTGCCAGCAGCTTAGGGCTTGGGACAGGAAATCGTGTCTACACCTTC. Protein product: CASSLGLGTGNRVYTF.

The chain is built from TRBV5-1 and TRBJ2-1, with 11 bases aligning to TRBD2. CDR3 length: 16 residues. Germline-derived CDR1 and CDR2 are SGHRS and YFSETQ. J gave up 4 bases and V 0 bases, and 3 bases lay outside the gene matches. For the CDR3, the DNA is TGCGCCAGCAGCTTGGATCGGACTAGCGGGTACAATGAGCAGTTCTTC. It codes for CASSLDRTSGYNEQFF.

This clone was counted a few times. CDR3 bases: TGTGCCAGCAGTCCGCAATTAACCAATCAGCCCCAGCATTTT. This encodes CASSPQLTNQPQHF. The chain couples TRBV6-1 to TRBJ1-5; D uncertain. Germline V gene lookup returns CDR1 MNHNS and CDR2 SASEGT. There are 14 residues in the CDR3. V shed 5 bases and J shed 3 bases, with 11 bases lying between them.

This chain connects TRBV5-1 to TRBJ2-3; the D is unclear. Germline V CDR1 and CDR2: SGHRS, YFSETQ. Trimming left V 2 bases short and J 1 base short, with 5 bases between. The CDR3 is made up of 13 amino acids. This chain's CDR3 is CASSFPGTDTQYF. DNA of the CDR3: TGCGCCAGCAGCTTCCCCGGCACAGATACGCAGTATTTT. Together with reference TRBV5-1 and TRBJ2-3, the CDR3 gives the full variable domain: KAGVTQTPRYLIKTRGQQVTLSCSPISGHRSVSWYQQTPGQGLQFLFEYFSETQRNKGNFPGRFSGRQFSNSRSEMNVSTLELGDSALYLCASSFPGTDTQYFGPGTRLTVL.

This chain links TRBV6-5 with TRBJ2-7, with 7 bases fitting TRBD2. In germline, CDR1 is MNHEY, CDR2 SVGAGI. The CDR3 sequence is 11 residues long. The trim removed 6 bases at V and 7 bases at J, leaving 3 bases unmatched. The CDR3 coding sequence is TGTGCCAGCAGAGATAGCGGGGAGCAGTACTTC. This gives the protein CASRDSGEQYF.

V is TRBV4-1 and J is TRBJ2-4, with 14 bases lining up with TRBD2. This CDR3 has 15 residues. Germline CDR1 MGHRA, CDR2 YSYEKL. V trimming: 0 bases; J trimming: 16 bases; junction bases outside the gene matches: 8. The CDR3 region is CASSQDPGLAGGLYF. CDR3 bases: TGCGCCAGCAGCCAAGATCCCGGACTAGCGGGAGGCCTTTACTTC.

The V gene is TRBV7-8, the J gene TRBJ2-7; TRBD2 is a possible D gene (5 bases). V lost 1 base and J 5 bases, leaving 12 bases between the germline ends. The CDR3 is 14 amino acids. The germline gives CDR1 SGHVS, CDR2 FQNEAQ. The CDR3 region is CASSLGTGRDEQYF. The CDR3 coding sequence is TGTGCCAGCAGCTTAGGGACTGGGCGCGACGAGCAGTACTTC.

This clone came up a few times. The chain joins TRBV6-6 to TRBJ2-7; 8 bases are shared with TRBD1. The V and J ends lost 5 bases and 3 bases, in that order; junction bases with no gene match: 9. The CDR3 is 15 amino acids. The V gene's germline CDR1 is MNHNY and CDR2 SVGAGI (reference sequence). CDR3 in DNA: TGTGCCAGCAGTCCGCAGGGGGCGAGACGCTACGAGCAGTACTTC. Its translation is CASSPQGARRYEQYF.

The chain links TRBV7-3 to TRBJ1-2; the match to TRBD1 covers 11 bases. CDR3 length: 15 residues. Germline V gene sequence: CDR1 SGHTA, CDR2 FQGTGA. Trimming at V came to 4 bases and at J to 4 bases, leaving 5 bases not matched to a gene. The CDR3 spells CASSSGQGGAYGYTF. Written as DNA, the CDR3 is TGTGCCAGCAGCTCGGGACAGGGGGGTGCCTATGGCTACACCTTC.

CDR3 bases: TGTGCCAGCAGCCCCGGACTAGCGGTCACAGATACGCAGTATTTT. Amino acid sequence: CASSPGLAVTDTQYF. The chain joins TRBV11-1 to TRBJ2-3, with TRBD2 matching over 10 bases. This CDR3 is built from 15 residues. Trimming took 5 bases from V and 2 from J; bases not matched to a gene: 4. Germline loops: CDR1 SGHAT, CDR2 FQDESV (reference sequence).

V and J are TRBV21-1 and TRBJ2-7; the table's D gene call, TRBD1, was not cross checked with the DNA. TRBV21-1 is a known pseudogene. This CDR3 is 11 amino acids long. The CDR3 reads CASSGLYEQYF. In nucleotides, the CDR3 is TGTGCCAGCAGCGGCCTCTACGAGCAGTACTTC.

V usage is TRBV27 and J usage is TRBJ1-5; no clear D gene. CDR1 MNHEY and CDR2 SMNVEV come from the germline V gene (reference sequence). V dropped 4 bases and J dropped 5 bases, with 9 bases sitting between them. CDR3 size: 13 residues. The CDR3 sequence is CASSSSPYQPQHF. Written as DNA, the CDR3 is TGTGCCAGCAGTTCGAGCCCCTATCAGCCCCAGCATTTT.

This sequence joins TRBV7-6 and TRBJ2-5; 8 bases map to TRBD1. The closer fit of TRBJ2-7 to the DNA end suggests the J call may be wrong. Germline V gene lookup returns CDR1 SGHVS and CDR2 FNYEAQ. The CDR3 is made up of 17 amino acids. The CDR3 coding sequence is TGTGCCAGCAGCTTGTCCTTAAGGACAGGGAAATACTACGAGCAGTACTTC. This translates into CASSLSLRTGKYYEQYF.

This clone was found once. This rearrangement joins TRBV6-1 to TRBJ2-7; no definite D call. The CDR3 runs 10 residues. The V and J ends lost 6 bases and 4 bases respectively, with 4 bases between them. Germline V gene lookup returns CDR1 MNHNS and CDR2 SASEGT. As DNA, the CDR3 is TGTGCCAGCAGGGATTACGAGCAGTACTTC. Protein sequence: CASRDYEQYF.

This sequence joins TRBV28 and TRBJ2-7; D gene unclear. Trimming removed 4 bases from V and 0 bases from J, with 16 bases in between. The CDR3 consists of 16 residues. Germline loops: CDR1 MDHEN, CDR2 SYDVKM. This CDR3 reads CASSWIGPVSSYEQYF. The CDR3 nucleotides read TGTGCCAGCAGTTGGATCGGACCAGTAAGCTCCTACGAGCAGTACTTC.

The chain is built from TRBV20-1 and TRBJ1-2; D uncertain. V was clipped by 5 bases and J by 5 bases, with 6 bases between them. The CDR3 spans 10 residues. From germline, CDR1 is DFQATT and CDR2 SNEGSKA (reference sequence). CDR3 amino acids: CSAVSYGYTF. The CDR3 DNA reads TGCAGTGCTGTATCTTATGGCTACACCTTC.

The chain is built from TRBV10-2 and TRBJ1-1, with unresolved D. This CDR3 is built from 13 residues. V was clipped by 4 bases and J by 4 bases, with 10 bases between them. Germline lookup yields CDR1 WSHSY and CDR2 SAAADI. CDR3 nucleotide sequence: TGCGCCAGCAGTGGGGGAAGGGTCACTGAAGCTTTCTTT. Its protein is CASSGGRVTEAFF.

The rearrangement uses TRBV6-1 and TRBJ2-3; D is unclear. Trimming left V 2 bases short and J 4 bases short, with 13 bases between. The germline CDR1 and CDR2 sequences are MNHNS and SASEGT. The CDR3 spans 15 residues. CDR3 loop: CASSELSVDADTQYF. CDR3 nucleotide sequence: TGTGCCAGCAGTGAATTGAGCGTAGATGCAGATACGCAGTATTTT.

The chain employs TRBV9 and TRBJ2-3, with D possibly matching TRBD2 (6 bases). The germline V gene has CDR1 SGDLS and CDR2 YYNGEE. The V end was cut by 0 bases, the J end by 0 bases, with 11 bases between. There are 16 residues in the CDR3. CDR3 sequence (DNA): TGTGCCAGCAGCGTAGCACCCGGGAGAAGCACAGATACGCAGTATTTT. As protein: CASSVAPGRSTDTQYF.

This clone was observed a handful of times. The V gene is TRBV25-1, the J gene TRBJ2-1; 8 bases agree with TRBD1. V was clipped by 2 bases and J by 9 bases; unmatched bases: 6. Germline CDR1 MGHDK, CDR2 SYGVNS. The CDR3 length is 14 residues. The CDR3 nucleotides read TGTGCCAGCAGTGAACCCACGACAGGGGTTGAGCAGTTCTTC. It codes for CASSEPTTGVEQFF.

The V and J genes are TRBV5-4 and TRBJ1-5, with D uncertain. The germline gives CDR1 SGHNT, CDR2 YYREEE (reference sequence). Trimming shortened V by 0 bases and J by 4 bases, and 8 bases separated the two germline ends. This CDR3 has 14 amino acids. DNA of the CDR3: TGTGCCAGCAGCTTGGACGGACGGAATCAGCCCCAGCATTTT. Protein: CASSLDGRNQPQHF.

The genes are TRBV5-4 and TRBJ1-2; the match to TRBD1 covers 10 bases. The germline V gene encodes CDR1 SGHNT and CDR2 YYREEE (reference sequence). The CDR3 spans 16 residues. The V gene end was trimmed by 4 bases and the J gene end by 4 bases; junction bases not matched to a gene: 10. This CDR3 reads CASSPPTGQGFYGYTF. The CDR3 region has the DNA TGTGCCAGCAGCCCCCCGACGGGACAGGGGTTCTATGGCTACACCTTC.

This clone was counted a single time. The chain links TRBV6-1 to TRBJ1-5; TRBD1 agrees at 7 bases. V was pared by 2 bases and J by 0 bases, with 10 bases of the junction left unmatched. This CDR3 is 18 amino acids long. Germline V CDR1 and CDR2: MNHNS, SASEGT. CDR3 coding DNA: TGTGCCAGCAGTGAATTGTCTCCCAGGGGGTCTAGCAATCAGCCCCAGCATTTT. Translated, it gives CASSELSPRGSSNQPQHF.

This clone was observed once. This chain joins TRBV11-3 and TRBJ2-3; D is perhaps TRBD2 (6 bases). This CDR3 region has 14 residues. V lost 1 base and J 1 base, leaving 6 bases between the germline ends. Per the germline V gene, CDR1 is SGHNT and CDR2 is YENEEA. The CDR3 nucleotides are TGTGCCAGCAGCTTAGTAGCGGGCACAGATACGCAGTATTTT. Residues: CASSLVAGTDTQYF.